Listed here are 23 T cell receptor beta chains from one sample, sequenced in a study of siplizumab effects on memory and regulatory T cells. Assay used: immunoSEQ multiplex PCR; TCRdb lists only in-frame clones, some missing. The data contain roughly 100,000 clones, approximately 94% of them singletons. Sequencing was carried out using CD4+ T cells sorted from blood. The receptors originated from a human donor in good health.

V gene TRBV6-1 combines with J gene TRBJ2-5; no firm D call. The CDR3 extends over 15 amino acids. Trimming stripped 2 bases from V and 1 base from J, with 11 bases between. The germline gives CDR1 MNHNS, CDR2 SASEGT. CDR3 protein: CASSELIGSQETQYF. The CDR3 DNA reads TGTGCCAGCAGTGAATTAATCGGAAGCCAAGAGACCCAGTACTTC.

This chain connects TRBV9 to TRBJ1-1; maybe TRBD1 (5 bases). The germline V gene has CDR1 SGDLS and CDR2 YYNGEE. This CDR3 spans 15 amino acids. Between the trimmed V and J ends, which lost 0 bases and 2 bases, there was a span of 11 bases. The CDR3 protein is CASSVGPGGNTEAFF. In DNA, the CDR3 is TGTGCCAGCAGCGTAGGACCGGGGGGAAACACTGAAGCTTTCTTT.

This clone was picked up a small number of times. The V and J genes are TRBV30 and TRBJ1-1; possibly TRBD1 for D (6 bases). The V end lost 2 bases, the J end lost 6 bases, and 19 bases lay between the germline ends. The CDR3 loop spans 15 amino acids. Germline loops: CDR1 GTSNPN, CDR2 SVGIG (reference sequence). The CDR3 DNA reads TGTGCCTGGAGTACGGGACACCCCCCCGGAGCTGAAGCTTTCTTT. It yields the protein CAWSTGHPPGAEAFF.

The chain combines TRBV4-1 with TRBJ1-2; D is unclear. This CDR3 region has 13 residues. V was trimmed by 1 base and J by 8 bases, leaving 11 bases between them. The germline gives CDR1 MGHRA, CDR2 YSYEKL. The CDR3 is CASSQGVGAGYTF. CDR3 in DNA: TGCGCCAGCAGCCAAGGCGTAGGAGCGGGCTACACCTTC.

The chain is built from TRBV13 and TRBJ1-1, with unresolved D. This CDR3 contains 13 residues. Trimming took off 5 bases at V and 8 bases at J, with 15 bases between the two ends. Germline V lookup: CDR1 PRHDT, CDR2 FYEKMQ (reference sequence). As DNA, the CDR3 is TGTGCCAGCAGCCGTCGAACAAGACTGGAAGCTTTCTTT. Amino acid sequence: CASSRRTRLEAFF.

This chain links TRBV7-3 with TRBJ2-5; D is tentatively TRBD1 or TRBD2 (5 bases each). Germline CDR1 SGHTA, CDR2 FQGTGA. The V end lost 5 bases, the J end lost 4 bases, and 11 bases lay between the germline ends. This CDR3 region has 13 residues. CDR3 sequence: CASSPGPRETQYF. For the CDR3, the DNA is TGTGCCAGCAGCCCGGGACCTCGAGAGACCCAGTACTTC.

V gene TRBV12-5 combines with J gene TRBJ1-2; D is uncertain. V lost 5 bases and J 1 base, leaving 17 bases between the germline ends. The CDR3 spans 16 residues. CDR1 is LGHNT, CDR2 FRNRAP, per germline. CDR3 amino acids: CASGPPGQPINYGYTF. DNA of the CDR3: TGTGCTAGTGGTCCCCCGGGCCAGCCGATTAACTATGGCTACACCTTC.

J is TRBJ2-7 and V is TRBV7-3; possibly TRBD1 for D (5 bases). The germline CDR1 and CDR2 sequences are SGHTA and FQGTGA. This CDR3 contains 15 residues. Trimming took 0 bases from V and 0 from J, leaving 9 bases between them. CDR3 residues: CASSLTGRSSYEQYF. The DNA of the CDR3 is TGTGCCAGCAGCTTAACGGGGCGGAGCTCCTACGAGCAGTACTTC.

The chain carries TRBV6-6 and TRBJ1-2; 7 positions agree with TRBD1. Germline trimming cut 5 bases from V and 0 bases from J; bases unmatched to any gene: 6. Germline CDR1 reads MNHNY; CDR2 reads SVGAGI (reference sequence). The CDR3 contains 15 residues. The CDR3 DNA reads as TGTGCCAGCAGTCAAGGGGGCAAAGCTAACTATGGCTACACCTTC. This encodes CASSQGGKANYGYTF.

The chain carries TRBV11-3 and TRBJ2-1, with 13 bases fitting TRBD2. The CDR3 totals 19 residues. With 1 base clipped from V and 0 bases from J, the junction kept 6 bases outside the gene matches. CDR1 is SGHNT, CDR2 YENEEA, per germline. The CDR3 DNA reads TGTGCCAGCAGCTTAGCCGTCCGGACTAGCGGGAGCTCCTACAATGAGCAGTTCTTC. It is translated as CASSLAVRTSGSSYNEQFF.

V is TRBV4-3 and J is TRBJ1-1; unclear D gene. Trimming shortened V by 3 bases and J by 0 bases, and 11 bases separated the two germline ends. The V gene's germline CDR1 is LGHNA and CDR2 YSLEER. The CDR3 runs to 15 residues. The CDR3 nucleotides read TGCGCCAGCAGCCAGGGAACGCGAATGAACACTGAAGCTTTCTTT. The encoded protein is CASSQGTRMNTEAFF.

The V call is TRBV28, the J call TRBJ1-2; 7 bases line up with TRBD1. Germline V gene lookup returns CDR1 MDHEN and CDR2 SYDVKM. The CDR3 covers 15 residues. The J segment lost 3 bases and the V segment lost 4 bases, leaving 8 bases of the junction unmatched. CDR3 sequence (DNA): TGTGCCAGCAGTTCAACAGGGGTTCTCGACTATGGCTACACCTTC. Protein sequence: CASSSTGVLDYGYTF.

CDR3 nucleotide sequence: TGTGCCAGCACTTTGAGGAAGACTAGCGGGTCCAATGAGCAGTTCTTC. It specifies CASTLRKTSGSNEQFF. This chain links TRBV28 with TRBJ2-1; TRBD2 matches at 10 bases. Per the germline V gene, CDR1 is MDHEN and CDR2 is SYDVKM. The ends lost 7 bases at V and 6 bases at J; junction bases unmatched: 12. The CDR3 is made up of 16 amino acids.

The chain recombines TRBV4-1 with TRBJ1-3; TRBD1 aligns across 7 bases. The CDR3 extends over 16 amino acids. V lost 0 bases to trimming and J lost 4 bases; unmatched junction nucleotides: 6. CDR1 and CDR2 (germline): MGHRA, YSYEKL. The CDR3 protein is CASSQDDRVRGNTIYF. DNA of the CDR3: TGCGCCAGCAGCCAAGACGACAGGGTGCGAGGAAACACCATATATTTT.

The chain is built from TRBV5-4 and TRBJ2-5, with 10 nucleotides matching TRBD2. The germline V gene has CDR1 SGHNT and CDR2 YYREEE (reference sequence). The CDR3 spans 13 residues. V shed 5 bases and J 10 bases; nucleotides not matched to a gene: 8. The chain's CDR3 is CASRKSGGADQYF. As DNA, the CDR3 is TGTGCCAGCAGGAAGAGCGGGGGGGCCGACCAGTACTTC.

This rearrangement joins TRBV19 to TRBJ1-5, with D tentatively TRBD1 (6 bases). The length of the CDR3 is 16 residues. Per germline, CDR1 LNHDA and CDR2 SQIVND (reference sequence). With 8 bases removed from V and 6 bases from J, the gap between germline ends came to 23 bases. Written as DNA, the CDR3 is TGTGCCAGTCACATAGGAGGGGGGGCGGACACTCAGCCCCAGCATTTT. The encoded protein is CASHIGGGADTQPQHF.

The V gene is TRBV6-6, the J gene TRBJ1-5; D gene uncertain. The germline V gene encodes CDR1 MNHNY and CDR2 SVGAGI (reference sequence). This CDR3 has 14 residues. The V end lost 6 bases, the J end lost 5 bases, and 14 bases lay between the germline ends. CDR3 bases: TGTGCCAGCAGAGTCATCGAGGGATATCAGCCCCAGCATTTT. This sequence encodes CASRVIEGYQPQHF.

V and J are TRBV7-6 and TRBJ1-1; possible D gene TRBD1, 5 bases. The V gene lost 2 bases and the J gene lost 5 bases, with 15 bases spanning the gap. The CDR3 length is 15 residues. Germline V lookup: CDR1 SGHVS, CDR2 FNYEAQ. CDR3 nucleotide sequence: TGTGCCAGCAGCTTAAAGTCAGTAGGGGTGACTGAAGCTTTCTTT. It is translated as CASSLKSVGVTEAFF.

V and J are TRBV9 and TRBJ1-1; no reliable D call. Germline CDR1 and CDR2: SGDLS and YYNGEE. With 0 bases removed from V and 3 bases from J, the gap between germline ends came to 9 bases. There are 14 residues in the CDR3. CDR3 region: CASSVAHSDTEAFF. The DNA of the CDR3 is TGTGCCAGCAGCGTAGCCCACTCGGACACTGAAGCTTTCTTT. The full variable domain, its missing parts supplied by reference TRBV9 and TRBJ1-1, is DSGVTQTPKHLITATGQRVTLRCSPRSGDLSVYWYQQSLDQGLQFLIQYYNGEERAKGNILERFSAQQFPDLHSELNLSSLELGDSALYFCASSVAHSDTEAFFGQGTRLTVV.

The V gene is TRBV7-6, the J gene TRBJ2-7; 7 bases are shared with TRBD1. V was pared by 5 bases and J by 1 base, with 8 bases of the junction left unmatched. CDR1 SGHVS and CDR2 FNYEAQ come from the germline V gene. There are 15 residues in the CDR3. The CDR3 sequence is CASSPTPDRSYEQYF. CDR3 nucleotide sequence: TGTGCCAGCAGCCCAACCCCGGACAGGTCCTACGAGCAGTACTTC.

The chain employs TRBV7-9 and TRBJ2-1; D may be TRBD2 (5 bases). This CDR3 is built from 14 residues. Trimming took 4 bases from V and 6 from J, leaving 13 bases between them. The germline V gene has CDR1 SEHNR and CDR2 FQNEAQ (reference sequence). CDR3 DNA sequence: TGTGCCAGCAGCTCAACTAGTGCCGGCAATGAGCAGTTCTTC. It is translated as CASSSTSAGNEQFF.

This clone was detected once. This chain uses TRBV11-2 with TRBJ1-5; maybe TRBD1 (5 bases). The CDR3 loop spans 15 amino acids. V was pared by 1 base and J by 6 bases, with 13 bases between. Germline assignment: CDR1 SGHAT and CDR2 FQNNGV. CDR3 loop: CASSLVGGVGQPQHF. The CDR3, as DNA: TGTGCCAGCAGCTTAGTTGGGGGAGTGGGTCAGCCCCAGCATTTT.

This clone was detected only a few times. V is TRBV4-3 and J is TRBJ2-3; D call uncertain. Deletions cut 0 bases from V and 7 bases from J, with 8 bases between. Germline CDR1 reads LGHNA; CDR2 reads YSLEER. The CDR3 has 13 residues. CDR3: CASSQDLGNTQYF. The CDR3, as DNA: TGCGCCAGCAGCCAAGATCTAGGGAATACGCAGTATTTT.